This T cell receptor (beta chain) originates from a study of blood T cell repertoires in COVID-19. Study in general: The United States, Italy and Spain provided the acute and convalescent COVID-19 samples.

The CDR3 runs to 12 residues. Trimming cost V 5 bases and J 4 bases, with 9 bases left between them. Germline loops: CDR1 SGHAT, CDR2 FQNNGV. Authors' methods: The authors estimated nucleated cell counts from reference gene primer amplification. The repertoire was sequenced with immunoSEQ multiplex PCR; TCRdb's copy has only in-frame clones and lacks some. V, J and clone size were drawn from that table, and D and trimming were deduced from the DNA. In the table there are 100,000 to 150,000 clones, 90% to 95% of which are singletons. One Seattle source followed patients from active infection through their disease course.

The source is a man over 45 with COVID-19, enrolled during active disease. Sequenced input: peripheral blood. V is TRBV11-2 and J is TRBJ2-7; maybe TRBD1 (6 bases). The CDR3 nucleotides read TGTGCCAGCAGCCCACAGGGTTACGAGCAGTACGTC. Its translation: CASSPQGYEQYV.